This TCR beta chain was observed in a study of T cells after yellow fever vaccination. Study as a whole: The SMART-Seq v4 Ultra Low Input method served to prepare the low-cell-number fractions.

This clonotype was seen ten or more times. Making TCR cDNA involved 5'RACE template switching, which added UMIs and a universal primer site. TCRdb analysed the 5' RACE reads with MiXCR anew, one entry per CDR3 protein. The data contain a few hundred thousand distinct CDR3 sequences, 3% to 4.5% of them singletons. The CDR3 sequence is 13 residues long. CDR1 MNHEY and CDR2 SVGAGI come from the germline V gene. V was clipped by 6 bases and J by 3 bases, with 12 bases between them. This sequence was found in a man between 18 and 35 years old who received the YFV17D yellow fever vaccine. The rearrangement links TRBV6-5 to TRBJ2-7, with a weak D call TRBD1 (6 bases). The source material was PBMCs, sampled 5 days after the yellow fever booster vaccination. CDR3 amino acids: CASRGAAVYEQYF. The CDR3 DNA sequence: TGTGCCAGCAGGGGGGCCGCAGTCTACGAGCAGTACTTC.